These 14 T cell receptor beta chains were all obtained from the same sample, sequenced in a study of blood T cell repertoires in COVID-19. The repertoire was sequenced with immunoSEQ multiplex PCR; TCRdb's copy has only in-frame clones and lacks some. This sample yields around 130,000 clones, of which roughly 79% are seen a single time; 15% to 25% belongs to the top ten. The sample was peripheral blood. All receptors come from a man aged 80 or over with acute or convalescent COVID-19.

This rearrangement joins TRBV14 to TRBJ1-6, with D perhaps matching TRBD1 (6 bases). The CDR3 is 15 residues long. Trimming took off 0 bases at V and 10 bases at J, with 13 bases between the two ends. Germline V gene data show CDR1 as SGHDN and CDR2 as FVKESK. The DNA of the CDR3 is TGTGCCAGCAGCCAAGATAACAGGGTCAAATCACCCCTCCACTTT. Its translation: CASSQDNRVKSPLHF.

The CDR3 DNA follows: TGTGCCAGCAGCGAGAGAGGGACTAGCGGGGGACCAATCACAGATACGCAGTATTTT. Protein: CASSERGTSGGPITDTQYF. J is TRBJ2-3 and V is TRBV7-3, with 14 bases identical to TRBD2. This CDR3 is 19 amino acids long. From germline, CDR1 is SGHTA and CDR2 FQGTGA. The J segment lost 2 bases and the V segment lost 5 bases, leaving 12 bases of the junction unmatched. The full variable domain, with the rest looked up from reference TRBV7-3 and TRBJ2-3, is GAGVSQTPSNKVTEKGKYVELRCDPISGHTALYWYRQSLGQGPEFLIYFQGTGAADDSGLPNDRFFAVRPEGSVSTLKIQRTERGDSAVYLCASSERGTSGGPITDTQYFGPGTRLTVL.

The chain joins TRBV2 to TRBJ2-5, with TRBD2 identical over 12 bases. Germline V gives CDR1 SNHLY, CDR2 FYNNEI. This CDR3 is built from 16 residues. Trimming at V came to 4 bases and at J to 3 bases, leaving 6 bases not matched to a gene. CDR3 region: CASSALAGGVKETQYF. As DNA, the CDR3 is TGTGCCAGCAGTGCACTAGCGGGGGGTGTGAAAGAGACCCAGTACTTC.

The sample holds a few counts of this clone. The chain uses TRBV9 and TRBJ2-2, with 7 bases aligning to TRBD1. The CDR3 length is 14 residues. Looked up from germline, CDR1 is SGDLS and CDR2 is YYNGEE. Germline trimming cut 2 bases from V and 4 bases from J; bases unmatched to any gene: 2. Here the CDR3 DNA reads TGTGCCAGCAGCGTGCAGGGGGTCACCGGGGAGCTGTTTTTT. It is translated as CASSVQGVTGELFF. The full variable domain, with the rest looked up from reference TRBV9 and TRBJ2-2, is DSGVTQTPKHLITATGQRVTLRCSPRSGDLSVYWYQQSLDQGLQFLIQYYNGEERAKGNILERFSAQQFPDLHSELNLSSLELGDSALYFCASSVQGVTGELFFGEGSRLTVL.

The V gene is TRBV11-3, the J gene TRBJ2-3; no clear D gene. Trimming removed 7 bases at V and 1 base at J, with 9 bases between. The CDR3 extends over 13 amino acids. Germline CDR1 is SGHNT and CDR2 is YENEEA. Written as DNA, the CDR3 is TGTGCCAGCAAGAGCTCTCGCACAGATACGCAGTATTTT. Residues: CASKSSRTDTQYF. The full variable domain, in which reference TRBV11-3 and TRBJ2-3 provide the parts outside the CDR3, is EAGVVQSPRYKIIEKKQPVAFWCNPISGHNTLYWYLQNLGQGPELLIRYENEEAVDDSQLPKDRFSAERLKGVDSTLKIQPAELGDSAVYLCASKSSRTDTQYFGPGTRLTVL.

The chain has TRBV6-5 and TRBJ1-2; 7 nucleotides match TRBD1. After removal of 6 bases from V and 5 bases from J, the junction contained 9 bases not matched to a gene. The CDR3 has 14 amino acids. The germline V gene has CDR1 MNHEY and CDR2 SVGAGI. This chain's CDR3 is CASSRTTGQYGYTF. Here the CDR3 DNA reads TGTGCCAGCAGCCGAACGACAGGGCAGTATGGCTACACCTTC.

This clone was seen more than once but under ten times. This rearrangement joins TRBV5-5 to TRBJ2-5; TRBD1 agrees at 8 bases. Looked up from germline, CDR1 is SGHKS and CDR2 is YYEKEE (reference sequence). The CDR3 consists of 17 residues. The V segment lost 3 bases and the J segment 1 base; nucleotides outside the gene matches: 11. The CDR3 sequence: CASSSPLLDRAQETQYF. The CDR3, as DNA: TGTGCCAGCAGCTCCCCCTTGCTGGACAGGGCCCAAGAGACCCAGTACTTC.

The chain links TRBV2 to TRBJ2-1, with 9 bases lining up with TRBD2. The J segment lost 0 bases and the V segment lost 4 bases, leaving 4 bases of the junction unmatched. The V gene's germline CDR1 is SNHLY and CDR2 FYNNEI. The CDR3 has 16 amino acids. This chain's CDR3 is CASSVSGGSSYNEQFF. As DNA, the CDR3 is TGTGCCAGCAGTGTAAGCGGGGGGAGCTCCTACAATGAGCAGTTCTTC.

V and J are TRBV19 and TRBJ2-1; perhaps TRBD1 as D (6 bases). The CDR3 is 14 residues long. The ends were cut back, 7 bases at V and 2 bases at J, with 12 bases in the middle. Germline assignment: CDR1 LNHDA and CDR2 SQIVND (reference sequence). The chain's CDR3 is CASNTGTPYNEQFF. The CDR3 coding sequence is TGTGCCAGTAACACCGGGACACCCTACAATGAGCAGTTCTTC.

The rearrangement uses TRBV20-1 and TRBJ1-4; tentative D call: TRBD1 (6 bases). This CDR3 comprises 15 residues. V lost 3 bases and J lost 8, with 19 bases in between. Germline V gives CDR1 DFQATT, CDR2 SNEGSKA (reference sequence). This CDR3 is CSASRGGVGMEKLFF. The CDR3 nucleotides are TGCAGTGCTAGTCGAGGGGGGGTAGGCATGGAAAAACTGTTTTTT.

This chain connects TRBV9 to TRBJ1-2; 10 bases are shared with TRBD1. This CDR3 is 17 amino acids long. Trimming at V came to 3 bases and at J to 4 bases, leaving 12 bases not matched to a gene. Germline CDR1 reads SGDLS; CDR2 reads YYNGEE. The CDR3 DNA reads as TGTGCCAGCAGCGATAGGACAGGGGGTAGCGTGGGCTATGGCTACACCTTC. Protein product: CASSDRTGGSVGYGYTF.

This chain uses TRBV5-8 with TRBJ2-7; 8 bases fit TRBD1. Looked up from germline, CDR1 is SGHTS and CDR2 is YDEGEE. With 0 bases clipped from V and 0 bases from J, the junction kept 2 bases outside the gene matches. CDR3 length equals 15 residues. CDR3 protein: CASSLGQGNSYEQYF. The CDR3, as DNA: TGTGCCAGCAGCTTGGGACAGGGGAACTCCTACGAGCAGTACTTC.

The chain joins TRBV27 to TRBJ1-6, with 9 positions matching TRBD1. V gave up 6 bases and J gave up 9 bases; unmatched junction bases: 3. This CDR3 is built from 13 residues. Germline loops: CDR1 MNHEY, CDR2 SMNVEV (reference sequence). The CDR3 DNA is TGTGCCAGCAGGCCGGGACAGGGTTCACCCCTCCACTTT. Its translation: CASRPGQGSPLHF.

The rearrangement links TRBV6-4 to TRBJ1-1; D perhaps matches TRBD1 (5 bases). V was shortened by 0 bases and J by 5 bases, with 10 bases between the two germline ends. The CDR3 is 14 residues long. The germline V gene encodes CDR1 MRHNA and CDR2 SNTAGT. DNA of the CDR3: TGTGCCAGCAGTGACTCGAGTCGGACAACTGAAGCTTTCTTT. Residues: CASSDSSRTTEAFF.